This TCR beta chain comes out of a study of cytomegalovirus exposure and HLA in healthy donors. Study overall: The use of the same platform for the 100 to 150 validation repertoires and the 666 first-cohort repertoires was reported by a later analysis. Findings and limits, study-wide: According to the study, 180 or so TCR beta chains were cytomegalovirus-associated. Among TCR sequences, most were rare, though some public TCRs appeared in many donors.

Note on this clone: Its specificity is not known.

Method: immunoSEQ multiplex PCR; TCRdb's copy keeps in-frame clones and lacks some. The repertoire holds 100,000 to 150,000 clones, around 90% seen once, with around 1.9% in the top ten. The CDR3 spans 15 residues. CDR1 and CDR2 from the germline V gene are SGDLS and YYNGEE. V shed 0 bases and J shed 0 bases, with 9 bases lying between them. The receptor was isolated from a woman in her late teens or twenties in good health and CMV-seronegative. The sequenced material came from PBMCs. The chain joins TRBV9 to TRBJ1-1, with unresolved D. CDR3 protein: CASSVAGGMNTEAFF. The CDR3 region has the DNA TGTGCCAGCAGCGTAGCTGGCGGAATGAACACTGAAGCTTTCTTT. Full variable domain (rest looked up from reference TRBV9 and TRBJ1-1): DSGVTQTPKHLITATGQRVTLRCSPRSGDLSVYWYQQSLDQGLQFLIQYYNGEERAKGNILERFSAQQFPDLHSELNLSSLELGDSALYFCASSVAGGMNTEAFFGQGTRLTVV.